This T cell receptor beta chain is from a study of T cell responses to AZD1222 COVID-19 vaccine. The protocol was immunoSEQ multiplex PCR, while the TCRdb copy is restricted to in-frame clones and leaves out a portion. The profile shows some 140,000 clones, about 93% of them singletons. Only one count was recorded for this clone. Its antigen is still unknown. Whole-study results and caveats: Sampling that yielded the repertoires occurred only after the peak T cell response.

CDR3 length equals 13 residues. Trimming stripped 1 base from V and 7 bases from J, with 10 bases between. Per germline, CDR1 SEHNR and CDR2 FQNEAQ (reference sequence). The clonotype originates from an adult in good health. This sequence joins TRBV7-9 and TRBJ1-1; D might be TRBD1 (5 bases). Here the sequenced sample was peripheral blood, taken on day 0 of AZD1222 vaccination. The CDR3 protein is CASSLVQGNEAFF. The CDR3 DNA reads as TGTGCCAGCAGCTTAGTCCAGGGCAATGAAGCTTTCTTT.